This TCR beta chain came from a study of cytomegalovirus exposure and HLA in healthy donors. Study-level results: Later analysis found that TCR beta chains associated with HLA were more clonally expanded than other, equally common chains. Compared with the approximately 680-donor mean, an Asian-associated ancestry cluster reportedly had fewer N-insertions, according to a later analysis. Analysis performed later found around 15,000 TCR beta sequences associated with HLA alleles at 0.05 false discovery rate.

On this clone: Its antigen is unidentified.

PCR was performed using 60 Vbeta and 13 Jbeta primers. Measured with immunoSEQ multiplex PCR; TCRdb has only the in-frame clones, and not every one. Among under 200,000 clones listed, roughly four fifths were seen once. The CDR3 is 15 amino acids. Trimming stripped 3 bases from V and 0 bases from J, with 9 bases between. Germline CDR1 SNHLY, CDR2 FYNNEI. This clonotype was obtained from a woman between 35 and 50 years old in good health and CMV-seronegative. The sequenced material came from PBMCs. V gene TRBV2 combines with J gene TRBJ2-4; no reliable D call. The CDR3 coding sequence is TGTGCCAGCAGTGACGCCTACGGAGCCAAAAACATTCAGTACTTC. The encoded protein is CASSDAYGAKNIQYF.